This TCR beta chain was identified during a study of blood T cell repertoires in COVID-19. Across the study: Samples taken during acute and convalescent COVID-19 were collected in the United States, Italy and Spain. Sample material is recorded as cDNA or gDNA derived from T cells, B-cell-depleted T cells, or PBMCs.

This CDR3 is built from 13 residues. In germline, CDR1 is SQVTM, CDR2 ANQGSEA. V was cut by 4 bases and J by 6 bases, with 15 bases left in between. Original data processing: Quantification of nucleated cells was approximated via reference gene primer amplification. Profiled with immunoSEQ multiplex PCR; TCRdb holds only in-frame clones, not every one. V, J and clone size are taken as reported in that table, and D and trimming were inferred from the DNA itself. The sample contains approximately 50,000 clones, 91% of which appear only once. The chain couples TRBV29-1 to TRBJ2-5, with D perhaps matching TRBD1 (5 bases). The sequence derives from a man aged 50 or older with active COVID-19. Sequenced input: peripheral blood. The CDR3 loop is CSVAHLAGKTQYF. CDR3 in DNA: TGCAGCGTTGCACACCTCGCAGGGAAGACCCAGTACTTC.